This TCR beta chain was sequenced in a study of T cells in Graves' hyperthyroidism and ophthalmopathy. Study observations and caveats: Expanded thyroid clonotypes (above 0.001) were mostly also found in blood.

What was amplified from RNA transcripts were TCR beta CDR3 regions. HTBI primers were the set used in a first-round RT-PCR of the TCR CDR3. Each CDR3 protein gets one entry after TCRdb re-called the multiplex PCR reads with MiXCR. Of more than 500,000 distinct CDR3 sequences listed, about 16% are singletons. In this sample, this clonotype turned up many times. Its antigen is currently unknown. V was trimmed by 2 bases and J by 0 bases, leaving 12 bases between them. The germline V gene encodes CDR1 MDHEN and CDR2 SYDVKM. The CDR3 consists of 16 residues. Ophthalmopathy patients had moderate-to-severe active disease, CAS ≥3, NOSPECS ≥4, and disease duration under 3 months.

The sequenced material came from blood. The V and J genes are TRBV28 and TRBJ2-3; D remains ambiguous. The source of this sequence is a woman under 40 with Graves' ophthalmopathy. The CDR3 is CASSLTSLPSTDTQYF. The CDR3 DNA reads TGTGCCAGCAGTTTAACCAGTCTCCCTAGCACAGATACGCAGTATTTT.